Listed below are T cell receptor beta chains from one sample, sequenced in a study of T-cell reconstitution after alpha-beta-depleted transplantation in children. TCRdb re-derived calls from the PCR reads in MiXCR, one entry per CDR3 protein. The sample holds around 200,000 distinct CDR3 sequences, about 11% seen once. This specimen was PBMCs, taken before TCRalphabeta/CD19-depleted stem cell transplant. The receptors here all came from a child less than two years old with acute myeloid leukemia, due to receive a stem cell transplant. Both conserved end residues are part of each CDR3. A D gene is named only where the DNA matches it firmly. Not every row has a clone size; where given, it reads once, few, many or a size class.

clone size,J gene,D gene,V gene,CDR3 DNA,CDR3 protein
many,TRBJ1-3,.,TRBV12-3/TRBV12-4,TGTGCCAGCAGTTTCGGGGGGGGAAACACCATATATTTT,CASSFGGGNTIYF
many,TRBJ1-1,.,TRBV12-3/TRBV12-4,TGTGCCAGCAGGTCAACAGTGGGGGAAGCTGAAGCTTTCTTT,CASRSTVGEAEAFF
many,TRBJ2-1,.,TRBV24-1,TGTGCCACCAGTGATTTGGCGGTATCCTACAATGAGCAGTTCTTC,CATSDLAVSYNEQFF
.,TRBJ2-7,.,TRBV28,TGTGCCACCTTTGGCGGGGTGAGCTCCTACGAGCAGTACTTC,CATFGGVSSYEQYF
.,TRBJ1-5,TRBD1,TRBV7-2,TGTGCCAGCAGCCATCACCGTGGGACAGCGACTCAGCCCCAGCATTTT,CASSHHRGTATQPQHF
many,TRBJ2-7,TRBD2,TRBV20-1,TGCAGTGCTGAAAGCGGGAGGGCGGGCGAGCAGTACTTC,CSAESGRAGEQYF
.,TRBJ2-4,TRBD2,TRBV7-3,TGTGCCAGCAGCTTATTCCCCCTGACTAGCGCGAGAAACATTCAGTACTTC,CASSLFPLTSARNIQYF
.,TRBJ2-3,.,TRBV7-2,TGTGCCAGCAGCTTATATGGGGACTCCATGTATTTT,CASSLYGDSMYF
many,TRBJ2-7,TRBD2,TRBV12-3/TRBV12-4,TGTGCCAGCAGCGCCCCGTCCGCTAGCGGACTCTACGAGCAGTACTTC,CASSAPSASGLYEQYF
many,TRBJ2-2,.,TRBV7-9,TGTGCCAGCAAGCAGGGACGAACCGGGGAGCTGTTTTTT,CASKQGRTGELFF
many,TRBJ1-1,.,TRBV19,TGTGCCAGCCTCCCCTTGCAAGGGGCAGACACTGAAGCTTTCTTT,CASLPLQGADTEAFF
many,TRBJ1-1,.,TRBV12-3/TRBV12-4,TGTGCCAGCAGTTTTGTTTTGGGGGCTGAAGCTTTCTTT,CASSFVLGAEAFF
many,TRBJ2-3,.,TRBV5-4,TGTGCCAGCAGTTTAGGCAGGGGAGGCACCTCAGATACGCAGTATTTT,CASSLGRGGTSDTQYF
many,TRBJ2-4,TRBD1,TRBV5-1,TGCGCCAGCAGCGTGGACAGGCGGGACATTCAGTACTTC,CASSVDRRDIQYF
many,TRBJ2-7,TRBD1,TRBV28,TGTGCCAGCAGAGTTCCGGGACAGGATCAGCAGTACTTC,CASRVPGQDQQYF
many,TRBJ1-4,.,TRBV7-2,TGTGCCAGCAGCTTAGCGGGGGGCAGAGAAAAACTGTTTTTT,CASSLAGGREKLFF
few,TRBJ2-2,.,TRBV5-1,TGCGCCAGCAGCTTCGTTAGGGAAACCGGGGAGCTGTTTTTT,CASSFVRETGELFF
many,TRBJ2-1,.,TRBV12-3/TRBV12-4,TGTGCCAGCAGTTTAAATAATGGGTTGGGTGAGCAGTTCTTC,CASSLNNGLGEQFF
.,TRBJ2-3,TRBD2,TRBV7-6,TGTGCCAGCAGCGTGGGACTAGCGGGAGCAAACACAGATACGCAGTATTTT,CASSVGLAGANTDTQYF
many,TRBJ1-4,.,TRBV6-5,TGTGCCAGCAGTTACTCCGCAGGAGCTGAAAAACTGTTTTTT,CASSYSAGAEKLFF
.,TRBJ1-4,TRBD1,TRBV12-3/TRBV12-4,TGTGCCAGCAGTCCACAACAGGGGGGTGGTGAAAAACTGTTTTTT,CASSPQQGGGEKLFF
many,TRBJ1-3,TRBD1,TRBV20-1,TGCAGTGCTAGAGGGGGGACAGTTCTAGACACCATATATTTT,CSARGGTVLDTIYF
few,TRBJ2-2,.,TRBV7-2,TGTGCCAGCAGAAACGCTGAAGCCGGGGAGCTGTTTTTT,CASRNAEAGELFF
many,TRBJ2-4,.,TRBV20-1,TGCAGTGCTAGGGCGCAGGGGAAAACCAAAAACATTCAGTACTTC,CSARAQGKTKNIQYF
many,TRBJ1-1,.,TRBV5-6,TGTTCCAGCAGCTTTTATCTACTACTACCACAGATGAACACTGAAGCTTTCTTT,CSSSFYLLLPQMNTEAFF
many,TRBJ2-1,.,TRBV20-1,TGCAGTGCTAGAGTGCTTCTCTACAATGAGCAGTTCTTC,CSARVLLYNEQFF
many,TRBJ1-2,.,TRBV18,TGTGCCAGCTCACCACCGGGGACGGCCGGGGACTATGGCTACACCTTC,CASSPPGTAGDYGYTF
many,TRBJ2-5,.,TRBV20-1,TGCAGTGCTCCAAGGGACCCAACCCAAGAGACCCAGTACTTC,CSAPRDPTQETQYF
many,TRBJ1-5,.,TRBV20-1,TGCAGTGCTAGAGAGGCGGCCCGCAATCAGCCCCAGCATTTT,CSAREAARNQPQHF
once,TRBJ2-1,TRBD2,TRBV5-6,TGTGCCAGCAGCTGGGGACTAGCGGGGCCAGGTGAGCAGTTCTTC,CASSWGLAGPGEQFF
few,TRBJ2-7,.,TRBV4-2,TGTGCCAGCAGCCATCCCGAGGAAGGGGCAAACTCTTACGAGCAGTACTTC,CASSHPEEGANSYEQYF